This TCR beta chain originates from a study of cytomegalovirus exposure and HLA in healthy donors. Trimming took 0 bases from V and 1 from J, leaving 9 bases between them. The V gene's germline CDR1 is GTSNPN and CDR2 SVGIG (reference sequence). This CDR3 region has 15 residues. PCR involved 60 Vbeta and 13 Jbeta primers. Data came from immunoSEQ multiplex PCR; TCRdb stores just in-frame clones and leaves some out. The data show about 82,000 clones, about 77% seen once. This clone is a singleton in its sample. The receptor's source is a man between 45 and 60 years old in good health and CMV-seronegative. The specimen was PBMCs. The V call is TRBV30, the J call TRBJ2-2; D not certain. The CDR3: CAWSVLIKNTGELFF. Written as DNA, the CDR3 is TGTGCCTGGAGTGTACTCATCAAGAACACCGGGGAGCTGTTTTTT.